These 11 T cell receptor beta chains were sequenced from one sample in a study of blood T cell repertoires in COVID-19. Clones were sequenced by immunoSEQ multiplex PCR, and TCRdb holds only the in-frame ones, with some missing. This table has some 100,000 clones, roughly 85% appearing once. The sequencing input was peripheral blood. The origin of the receptors is a man in his 70s with active or convalescent COVID-19.

This chain uses TRBV19 with TRBJ2-3, with TRBD2 matching over 7 bases. The CDR3 sequence is 14 residues long. The junction had 5 bases not matched to a gene; V was cut back by 8 bases and J by 0 bases. Germline CDR1 and CDR2: LNHDA and SQIVND (reference sequence). The DNA of the CDR3 is TGTGCCAGTTCGCGGGGGATTAGCACAGATACGCAGTATTTT. It is translated as CASSRGISTDTQYF.

The chain's CDR3 is CASSGTGQTYNSPLHF. Here the CDR3 DNA reads TGTGCCAGCAGCGGGACAGGACAGACCTATAATTCACCCCTCCACTTT. The rearrangement joins TRBV5-4 to TRBJ1-6; 8 nucleotides match TRBD1. V trimming: 4 bases; J trimming: 2 bases; junction bases outside the gene matches: 5. This CDR3 has 16 residues. Germline loops: CDR1 SGHNT, CDR2 YYREEE (reference sequence).

This clone was seen a handful of times. The J gene is TRBJ2-7, the V gene TRBV27, with 10 nucleotides matching TRBD2. Germline loops: CDR1 MNHEY, CDR2 SMNVEV (reference sequence). Trimming cost V 5 bases and J 5 bases; bases outside gene matches: 6. There are 14 residues in the CDR3. CDR3 bases: TGTGCCAGCAGTATAGCGGGAGGTCTCAACGAGCAGTACTTC. Protein sequence: CASSIAGGLNEQYF.

Of note for this clone: This same CDR3 is encoded by further DNA sequences in the sample. V gene TRBV6-2 or TRBV6-3 combines with J gene TRBJ2-5; D may be TRBD2 (6 bases). This CDR3 contains 12 residues. In germline, CDR1 is MNHEY, CDR2 SVGEGT. V lost 5 bases to trimming and J lost 3 bases, with 7 bases between them. The CDR3 sequence: CASSPGEETQYF. DNA of the CDR3: TGTGCCAGCAGTCCGGGAGAAGAGACCCAGTACTTC.

V gene TRBV6-4 combines with J gene TRBJ2-6; unclear D gene. There are 17 residues in the CDR3. CDR1 MRHNA and CDR2 SNTAGT come from the germline V gene. Deletions cut 3 bases from V and 0 bases from J, with 12 bases between. For the CDR3, the DNA is TGTGCCAGCAGTGATCACCCTTTACTCTCTGGGGCCAACGTCCTGACTTTC. As protein: CASSDHPLLSGANVLTF.

Notes on this clone: Other DNA sequences in the sample encode the same CDR3. The chain employs TRBV29-1 and TRBJ2-3; no definite D call. Germline CDR1 SQVTM, CDR2 ANQGSEA. The CDR3 length is 12 residues. Trimming left V 3 bases short and J 0 bases short, with 4 bases between. CDR3 in DNA: TGCAGCGTTGACCCGAGCACAGATACGCAGTATTTT. Translating it yields CSVDPSTDTQYF.

J is TRBJ2-2 and V is TRBV5-6; 15 bases align to TRBD2. The CDR3 is 18 residues long. Germline assignment: CDR1 SGHDT and CDR2 YYEEEE. J lost 7 bases, V lost 2 bases, and 9 bases had no gene match. CDR3 protein: CASSLGPGLAGGHGELFF. In DNA form, the CDR3 reads TGTGCCAGCAGCTTAGGCCCGGGACTAGCGGGAGGTCACGGGGAGCTGTTTTTT. The whole variable domain, filled in from reference TRBV5-6 and TRBJ2-2, reads DAGVTQSPTHLIKTRGQQVTLRCSPKSGHDTVSWYQQALGQGPQFIFQYYEEEERQRGNFPDRFSGHQFPNYSSELNVNALLLGDSALYLCASSLGPGLAGGHGELFFGEGSRLTVL.

The chain links TRBV9 to TRBJ1-5, with D uncertain. The CDR3 sequence is 13 residues long. In germline, CDR1 is SGDLS, CDR2 YYNGEE. V lost 4 bases, J lost 2 bases, and 7 bases lay in between. The CDR3 loop is CASSNRGNQPQHF. CDR3 bases: TGTGCCAGCAGCAATAGAGGCAATCAGCCCCAGCATTTT.

The chain joins TRBV29-1 to TRBJ2-7; TRBD2 matches at 13 bases. The V gene end was trimmed by 7 bases and the J gene end by 6 bases; junction bases not matched to a gene: 6. The CDR3 is 13 amino acids. Germline CDR1 is SQVTM and CDR2 is ANQGSEA. The CDR3 sequence is CSAGLAGVGEQYF. CDR3 nucleotide sequence: TGCAGCGCCGGACTAGCGGGAGTAGGCGAGCAGTACTTC.

The chain combines TRBV7-9 with TRBJ2-5; D remains unclear. With 1 base removed from V and 5 bases from J, the gap between germline ends came to 8 bases. Germline V gene lookup returns CDR1 SEHNR and CDR2 FQNEAQ (reference sequence). The CDR3 is 13 residues long. The CDR3 bases are TGTGCCAGCAGCTTAGTTTCTAAGGAGACCCAGTACTTC. Translation: CASSLVSKETQYF.

The V gene is TRBV10-3, the J gene TRBJ2-5, with D perhaps TRBD1 (5 bases). The germline CDR1 and CDR2 sequences are ENHRY and SYGVKD. The CDR3 totals 14 residues. V shed 3 bases and J shed 5 bases, with 13 bases lying between them. CDR3 amino acids: CAISDPGPGETQYF. The CDR3 nucleotides are TGTGCCATCAGTGACCCAGGGCCGGGCGAGACCCAGTACTTC.